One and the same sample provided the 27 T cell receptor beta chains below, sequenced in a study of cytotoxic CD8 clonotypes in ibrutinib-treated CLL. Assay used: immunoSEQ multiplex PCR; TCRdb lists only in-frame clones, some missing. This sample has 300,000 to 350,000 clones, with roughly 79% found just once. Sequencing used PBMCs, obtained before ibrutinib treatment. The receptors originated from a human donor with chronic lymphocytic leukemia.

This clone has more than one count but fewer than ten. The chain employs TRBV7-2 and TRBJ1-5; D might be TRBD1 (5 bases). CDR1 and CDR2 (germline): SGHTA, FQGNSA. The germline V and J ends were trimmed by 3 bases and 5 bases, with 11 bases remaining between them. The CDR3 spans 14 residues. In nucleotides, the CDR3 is TGTGCCAGCAGCTTGGTCCAGGGCGATCAGCCCCAGCATTTT. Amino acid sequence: CASSLVQGDQPQHF.

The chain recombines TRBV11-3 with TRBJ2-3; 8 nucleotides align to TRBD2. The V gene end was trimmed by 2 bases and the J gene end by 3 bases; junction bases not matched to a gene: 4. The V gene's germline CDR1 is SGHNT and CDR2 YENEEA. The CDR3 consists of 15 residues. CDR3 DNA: TGTGCCAGCAGCTTAACTAGCGGTATGACAGATACGCAGTATTTT. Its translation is CASSLTSGMTDTQYF.

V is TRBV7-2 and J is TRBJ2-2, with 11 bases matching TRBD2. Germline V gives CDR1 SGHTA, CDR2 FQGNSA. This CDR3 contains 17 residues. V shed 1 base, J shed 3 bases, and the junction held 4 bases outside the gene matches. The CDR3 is CASSLVGTSGHTGELFF. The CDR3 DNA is TGTGCCAGCAGCTTAGTTGGGACTAGCGGACACACCGGGGAGCTGTTTTTT.

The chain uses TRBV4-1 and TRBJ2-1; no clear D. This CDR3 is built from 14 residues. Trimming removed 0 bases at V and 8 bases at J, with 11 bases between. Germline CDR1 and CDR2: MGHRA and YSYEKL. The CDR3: CASSQETRVYEQFF. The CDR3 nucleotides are TGCGCCAGCAGCCAAGAGACCAGAGTTTATGAGCAGTTCTTC.

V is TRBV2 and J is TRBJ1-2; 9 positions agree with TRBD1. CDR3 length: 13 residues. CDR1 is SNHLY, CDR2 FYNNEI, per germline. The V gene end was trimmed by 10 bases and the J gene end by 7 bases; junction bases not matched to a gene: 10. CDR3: CATYLQGAGGYTF. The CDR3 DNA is TGTGCCACCTATTTACAGGGGGCTGGTGGCTACACCTTC.

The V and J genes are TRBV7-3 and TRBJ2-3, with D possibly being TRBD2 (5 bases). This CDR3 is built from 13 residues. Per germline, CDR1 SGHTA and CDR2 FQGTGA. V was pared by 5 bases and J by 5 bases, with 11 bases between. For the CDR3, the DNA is TGTGCCAGCAGCCCCAAACTAGAAGATACGCAGTATTTT. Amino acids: CASSPKLEDTQYF. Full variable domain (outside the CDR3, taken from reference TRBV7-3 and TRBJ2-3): GAGVSQTPSNKVTEKGKYVELRCDPISGHTALYWYRQSLGQGPEFLIYFQGTGAADDSGLPNDRFFAVRPEGSVSTLKIQRTERGDSAVYLCASSPKLEDTQYFGPGTRLTVL.

In DNA, the CDR3 is TGCGCCAGCAGCTCTCAGACAGGGGCCACTGAAGCTTTCTTT. Its protein product is CASSSQTGATEAFF. The chain recombines TRBV5-1 with TRBJ1-1, with TRBD1 matching over 8 bases. Germline CDR1 SGHRS, CDR2 YFSETQ. The J segment lost 4 bases and the V segment lost 3 bases, leaving 5 bases of the junction unmatched. This CDR3 has 14 amino acids. Using reference TRBV5-1 and TRBJ1-1 for the parts outside the CDR3, the full variable domain is KAGVTQTPRYLIKTRGQQVTLSCSPISGHRSVSWYQQTPGQGLQFLFEYFSETQRNKGNFPGRFSGRQFSNSRSEMNVSTLELGDSALYLCASSSQTGATEAFFGQGTRLTVV.

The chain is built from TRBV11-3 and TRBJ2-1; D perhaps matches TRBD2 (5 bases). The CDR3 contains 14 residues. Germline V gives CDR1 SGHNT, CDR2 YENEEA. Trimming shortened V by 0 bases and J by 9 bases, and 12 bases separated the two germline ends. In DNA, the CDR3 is TGTGCCAGCAGCTTAGAGCATAAGGGAGTTGAGCAGTTCTTC. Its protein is CASSLEHKGVEQFF.

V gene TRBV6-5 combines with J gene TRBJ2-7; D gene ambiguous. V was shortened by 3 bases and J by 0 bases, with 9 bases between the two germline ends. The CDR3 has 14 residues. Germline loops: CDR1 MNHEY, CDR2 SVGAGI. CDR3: CASSYGRFSYEQYF. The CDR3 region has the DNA TGTGCCAGCAGTTATGGACGGTTCTCCTACGAGCAGTACTTC.

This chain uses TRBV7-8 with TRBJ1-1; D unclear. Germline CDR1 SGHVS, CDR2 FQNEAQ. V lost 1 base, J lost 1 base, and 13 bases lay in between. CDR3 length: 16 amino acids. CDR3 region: CASSLGPYVGNTEAFF. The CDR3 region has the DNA TGTGCCAGCAGCTTAGGTCCTTACGTAGGGAACACTGAAGCTTTCTTT.

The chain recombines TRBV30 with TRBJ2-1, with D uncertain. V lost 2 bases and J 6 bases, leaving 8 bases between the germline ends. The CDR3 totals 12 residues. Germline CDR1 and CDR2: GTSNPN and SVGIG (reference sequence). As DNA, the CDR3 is TGTGCCTGGAGTCGGGTGCTCAATGAGCAGTTCTTC. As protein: CAWSRVLNEQFF.

The CDR3 nucleotides read TGTGCCAGCAAAGAAAGGATCGGCCAGGGGGATGTTGAGCAGTTCTTC. Amino acid sequence: CASKERIGQGDVEQFF. The chain is built from TRBV27 and TRBJ2-1; 7 bases are a match to TRBD1. CDR3 length equals 16 residues. Germline CDR1 reads MNHEY; CDR2 reads SMNVEV (reference sequence). Trimming cost V 7 bases and J 9 bases; bases outside gene matches: 18.

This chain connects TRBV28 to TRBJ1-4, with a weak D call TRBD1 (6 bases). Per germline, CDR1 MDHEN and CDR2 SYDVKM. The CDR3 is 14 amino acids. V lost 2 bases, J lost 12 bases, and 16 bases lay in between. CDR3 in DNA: TGTGCCAGCAGTTTAACCGGGGGGCTGAGAGAACTGTTTTTT. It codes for CASSLTGGLRELFF.

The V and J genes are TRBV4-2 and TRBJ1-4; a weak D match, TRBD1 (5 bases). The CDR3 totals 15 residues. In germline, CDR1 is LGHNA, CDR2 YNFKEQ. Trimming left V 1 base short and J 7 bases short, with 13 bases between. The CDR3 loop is CASSQGYRGAEKLFF. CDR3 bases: TGTGCCAGCAGCCAAGGTTATCGTGGGGCTGAAAAACTGTTTTTT.

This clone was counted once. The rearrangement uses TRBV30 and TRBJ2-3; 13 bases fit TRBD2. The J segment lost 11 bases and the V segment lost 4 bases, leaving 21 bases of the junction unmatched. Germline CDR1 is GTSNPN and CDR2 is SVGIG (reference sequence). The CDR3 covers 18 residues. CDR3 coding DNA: TGTGCCTGGATGCCCGCACTAGCGGGAGGGTCCTGGGCCCAGGGGCAGTATTTT. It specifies CAWMPALAGGSWAQGQYF.

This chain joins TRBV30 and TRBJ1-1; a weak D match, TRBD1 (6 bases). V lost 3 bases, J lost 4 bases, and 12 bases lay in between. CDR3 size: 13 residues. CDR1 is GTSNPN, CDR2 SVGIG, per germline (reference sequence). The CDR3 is CAWSGGLSTEAFF. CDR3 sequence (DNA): TGTGCCTGGAGCGGGGGGCTTTCCACTGAAGCTTTCTTT.

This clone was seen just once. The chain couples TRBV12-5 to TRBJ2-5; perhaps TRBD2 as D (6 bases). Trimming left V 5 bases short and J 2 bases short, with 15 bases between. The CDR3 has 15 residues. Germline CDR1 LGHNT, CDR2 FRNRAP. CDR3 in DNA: TGTGCTAGTGGTGAACCGGAGGGGACGCAAGAGACCCAGTACTTC. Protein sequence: CASGEPEGTQETQYF.

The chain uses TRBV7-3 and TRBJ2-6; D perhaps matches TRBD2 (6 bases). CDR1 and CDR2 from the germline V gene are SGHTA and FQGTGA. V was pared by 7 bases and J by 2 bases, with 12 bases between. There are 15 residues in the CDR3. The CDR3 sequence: CASTSGGAGANVLTF. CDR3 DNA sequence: TGTGCCAGCACCAGCGGCGGGGCTGGGGCCAACGTCCTGACTTTC.

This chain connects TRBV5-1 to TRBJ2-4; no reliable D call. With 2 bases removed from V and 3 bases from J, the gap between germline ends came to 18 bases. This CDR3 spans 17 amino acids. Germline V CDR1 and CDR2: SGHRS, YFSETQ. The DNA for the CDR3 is TGCGCCAGCAGCTTAGTTCCCCATGACAAGTTCAAAAACATTCAGTACTTC. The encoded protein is CASSLVPHDKFKNIQYF.

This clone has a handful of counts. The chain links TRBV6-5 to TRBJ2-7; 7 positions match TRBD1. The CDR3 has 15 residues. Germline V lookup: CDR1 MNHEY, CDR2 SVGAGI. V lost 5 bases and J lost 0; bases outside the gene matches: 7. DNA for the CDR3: TGTGCCAGCAGTCGCAGGACAGGCGGCTCCTACGAGCAGTACTTC. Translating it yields CASSRRTGGSYEQYF.

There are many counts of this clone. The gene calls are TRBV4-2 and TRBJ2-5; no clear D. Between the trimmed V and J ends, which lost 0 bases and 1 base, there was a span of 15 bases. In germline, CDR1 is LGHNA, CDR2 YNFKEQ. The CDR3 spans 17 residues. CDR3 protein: CASSQDRKIVPQETQYF. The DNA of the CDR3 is TGTGCCAGCAGCCAAGATCGCAAAATAGTTCCCCAAGAGACCCAGTACTTC.

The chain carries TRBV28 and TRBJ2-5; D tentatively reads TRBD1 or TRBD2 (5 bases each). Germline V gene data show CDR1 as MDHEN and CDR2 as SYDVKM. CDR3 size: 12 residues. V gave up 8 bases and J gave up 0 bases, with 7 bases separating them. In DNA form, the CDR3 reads TGTGCCAGCGAGGGGAACCAAGAGACCCAGTACTTC. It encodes CASEGNQETQYF. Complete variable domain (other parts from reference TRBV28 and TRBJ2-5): DVKVTQSSRYLVKRTGEKVFLECVQDMDHENMFWYRQDPGLGLRLIYFSYDVKMKEKGDIPEGYSVSREKKERFSLILESASTNQTSMYLCASEGNQETQYFGPGTRLLVL.

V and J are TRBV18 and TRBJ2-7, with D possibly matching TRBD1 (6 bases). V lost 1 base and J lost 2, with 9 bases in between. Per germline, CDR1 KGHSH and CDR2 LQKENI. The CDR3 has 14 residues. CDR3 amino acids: CASSPRDNPYEQYF. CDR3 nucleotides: TGTGCCAGCTCACCACGGGACAATCCCTACGAGCAGTACTTC.

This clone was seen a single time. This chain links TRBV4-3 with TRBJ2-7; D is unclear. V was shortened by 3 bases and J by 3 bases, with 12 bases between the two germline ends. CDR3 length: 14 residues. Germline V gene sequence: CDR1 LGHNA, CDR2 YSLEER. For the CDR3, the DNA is TGCGCCAGCAGCCATCGCCTCGGCGGCTACGAGCAGTACTTC. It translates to CASSHRLGGYEQYF.

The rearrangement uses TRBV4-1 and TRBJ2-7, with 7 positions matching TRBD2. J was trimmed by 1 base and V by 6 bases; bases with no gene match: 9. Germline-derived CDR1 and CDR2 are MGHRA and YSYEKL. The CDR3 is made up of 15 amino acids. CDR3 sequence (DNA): TGCGCCAGCAGTCCCTCGGCTAGCGGATCCTACGAGCAGTACTTC. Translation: CASSPSASGSYEQYF.

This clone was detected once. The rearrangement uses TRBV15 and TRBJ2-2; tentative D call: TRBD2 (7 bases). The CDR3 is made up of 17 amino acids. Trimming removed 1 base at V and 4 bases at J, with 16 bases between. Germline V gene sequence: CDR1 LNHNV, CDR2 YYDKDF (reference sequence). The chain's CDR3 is CATSRGIAGAGTGELFF. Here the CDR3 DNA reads TGTGCCACCAGCAGAGGGATTGCGGGGGCCGGCACCGGGGAGCTGTTTTTT.

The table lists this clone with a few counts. This CDR3 reads CASSQTSGPTYEQYF. CDR3 sequence (DNA): TGCGCCAGCAGCCAGACTAGCGGGCCCACCTACGAGCAGTACTTC. The V and J genes are TRBV5-1 and TRBJ2-7; 10 bases are a match to TRBD2. Germline-derived CDR1 and CDR2 are SGHRS and YFSETQ. The V gene end was trimmed by 4 bases and the J gene end by 2 bases; junction bases not matched to a gene: 6. The CDR3 has 15 residues.